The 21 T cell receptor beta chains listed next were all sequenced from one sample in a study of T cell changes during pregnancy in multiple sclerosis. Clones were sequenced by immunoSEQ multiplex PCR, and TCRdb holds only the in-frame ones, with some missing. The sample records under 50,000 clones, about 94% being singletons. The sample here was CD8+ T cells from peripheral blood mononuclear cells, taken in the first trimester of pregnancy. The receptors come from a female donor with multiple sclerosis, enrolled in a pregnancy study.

CDR3 sequence: CASSWALGQPRQETQYF. For the CDR3, the DNA is TGCGCCAGCAGCTGGGCACTGGGACAACCGAGACAAGAGACCCAGTACTTC. The chain joins TRBV5-1 to TRBJ2-5; a possible D gene is TRBD1 (6 bases). Germline lookup yields CDR1 SGHRS and CDR2 YFSETQ. Trimming shortened V by 3 bases and J by 2 bases, and 20 bases separated the two germline ends. This CDR3 is built from 17 residues.

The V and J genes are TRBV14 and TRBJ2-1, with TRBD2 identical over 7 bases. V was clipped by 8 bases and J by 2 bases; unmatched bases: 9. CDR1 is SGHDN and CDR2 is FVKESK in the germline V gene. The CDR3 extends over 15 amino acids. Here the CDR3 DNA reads TGTGCCAGCGGCACCGAGCGGGGTCCCTACAATGAGCAGTTCTTC. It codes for CASGTERGPYNEQFF.

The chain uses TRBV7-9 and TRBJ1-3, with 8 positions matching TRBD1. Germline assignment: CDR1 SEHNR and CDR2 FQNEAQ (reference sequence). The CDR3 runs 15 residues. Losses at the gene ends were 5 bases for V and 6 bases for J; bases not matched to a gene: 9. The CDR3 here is CASSHQGADPNTIYF. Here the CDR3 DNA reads TGTGCCAGCAGCCATCAGGGGGCAGATCCAAACACCATATATTTT. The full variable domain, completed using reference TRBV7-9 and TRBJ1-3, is DTGVSQNPRHKITKRGQNVTFRCDPISEHNRLYWYRQTLGQGPEFLTYFQNEAQLEKSRLLSDRFSAERPKGSFSTLEIQRTEQGDSAMYLCASSHQGADPNTIYFGEGSWLTVV.

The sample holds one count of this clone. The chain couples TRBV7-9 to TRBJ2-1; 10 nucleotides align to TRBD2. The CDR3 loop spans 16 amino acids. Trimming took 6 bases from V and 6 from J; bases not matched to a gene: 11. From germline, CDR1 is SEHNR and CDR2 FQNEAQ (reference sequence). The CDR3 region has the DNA TGTGCCAGCAGGGACCGGGAGCGGGGGGGATTCAATGAGCAGTTCTTC. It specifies CASRDRERGGFNEQFF.

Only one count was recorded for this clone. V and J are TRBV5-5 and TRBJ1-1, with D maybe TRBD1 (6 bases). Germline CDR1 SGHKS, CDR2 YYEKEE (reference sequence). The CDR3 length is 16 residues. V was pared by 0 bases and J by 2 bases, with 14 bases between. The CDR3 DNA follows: TGTGCCAGCAGCTTGGGGGCCTGGGGGCCTAACACTGAAGCTTTCTTT. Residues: CASSLGAWGPNTEAFF.

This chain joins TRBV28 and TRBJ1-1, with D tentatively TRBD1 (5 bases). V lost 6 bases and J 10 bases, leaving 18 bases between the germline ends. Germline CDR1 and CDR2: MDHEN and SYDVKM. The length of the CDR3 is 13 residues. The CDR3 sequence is CASSLTEEQGAFF. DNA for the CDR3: TGTGCCAGCAGCTTGACAGAAGAACAAGGAGCTTTCTTT. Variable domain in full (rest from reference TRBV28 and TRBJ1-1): DVKVTQSSRYLVKRTGEKVFLECVQDMDHENMFWYRQDPGLGLRLIYFSYDVKMKEKGDIPEGYSVSREKKERFSLILESASTNQTSMYLCASSLTEEQGAFFGQGTRLTVV.

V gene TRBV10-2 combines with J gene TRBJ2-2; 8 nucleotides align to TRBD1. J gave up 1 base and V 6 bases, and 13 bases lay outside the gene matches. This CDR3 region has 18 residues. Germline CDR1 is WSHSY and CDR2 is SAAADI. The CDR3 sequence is CASRGDRSRGMNTGELFF. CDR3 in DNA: TGCGCCAGCAGGGGGGACAGGTCTCGGGGTATGAACACCGGGGAGCTGTTTTTT.

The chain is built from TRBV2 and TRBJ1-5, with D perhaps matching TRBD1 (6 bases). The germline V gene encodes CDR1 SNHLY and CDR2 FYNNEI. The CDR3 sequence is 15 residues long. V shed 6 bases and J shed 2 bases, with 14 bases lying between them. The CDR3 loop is CASRAGSGGNQPQHF. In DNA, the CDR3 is TGTGCCAGCAGGGCAGGGTCAGGGGGCAATCAGCCCCAGCATTTT.

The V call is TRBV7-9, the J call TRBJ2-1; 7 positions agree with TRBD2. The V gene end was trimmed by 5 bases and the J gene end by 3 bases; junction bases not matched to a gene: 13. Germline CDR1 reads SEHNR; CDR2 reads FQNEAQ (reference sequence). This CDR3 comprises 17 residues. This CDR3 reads CASSHIVPGGLYNEQFF. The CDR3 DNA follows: TGTGCCAGCAGCCATATTGTCCCGGGAGGCCTCTACAATGAGCAGTTCTTC.

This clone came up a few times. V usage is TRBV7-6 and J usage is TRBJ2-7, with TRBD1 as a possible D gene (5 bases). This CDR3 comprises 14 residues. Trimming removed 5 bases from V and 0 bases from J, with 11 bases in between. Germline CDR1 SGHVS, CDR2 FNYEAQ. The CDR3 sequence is CASSPRQGSYEQYF. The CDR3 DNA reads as TGTGCCAGCAGCCCCCGCCAGGGCTCCTACGAGCAGTACTTC.

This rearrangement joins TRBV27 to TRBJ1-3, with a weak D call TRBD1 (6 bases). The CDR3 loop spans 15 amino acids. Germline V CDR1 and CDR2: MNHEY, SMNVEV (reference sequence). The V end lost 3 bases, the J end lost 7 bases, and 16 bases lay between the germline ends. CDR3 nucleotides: TGTGCCAGCAGTTTCTCAACAGGGCCTTTTAACACCATATATTTT. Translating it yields CASSFSTGPFNTIYF.

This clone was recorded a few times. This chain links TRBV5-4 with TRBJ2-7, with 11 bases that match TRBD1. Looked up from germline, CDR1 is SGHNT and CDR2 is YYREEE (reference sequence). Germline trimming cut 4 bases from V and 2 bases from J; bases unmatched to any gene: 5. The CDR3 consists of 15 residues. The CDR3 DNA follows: TGTGCCAGCAGCCCACCGGGACAGGGGGCCTACGAGCAGTACTTC. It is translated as CASSPPGQGAYEQYF.

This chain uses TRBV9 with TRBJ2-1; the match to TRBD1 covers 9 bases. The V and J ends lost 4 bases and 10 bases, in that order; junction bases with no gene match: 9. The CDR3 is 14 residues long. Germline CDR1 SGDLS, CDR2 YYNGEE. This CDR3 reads CASSLPGQGTEQFF. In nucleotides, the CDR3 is TGTGCCAGCAGCCTACCGGGACAGGGTACAGAGCAGTTCTTC.

CDR3 sequence: CASSLLGDEQYF. CDR3 nucleotide sequence: TGTGCCAGCAGTTTACTAGGGGACGAGCAGTACTTC. This rearrangement joins TRBV27 to TRBJ2-7; tentative D call: TRBD1 (5 bases). Germline CDR1 reads MNHEY; CDR2 reads SMNVEV (reference sequence). This CDR3 is 12 amino acids long. Trimming removed 2 bases from V and 5 bases from J, with 7 bases in between.

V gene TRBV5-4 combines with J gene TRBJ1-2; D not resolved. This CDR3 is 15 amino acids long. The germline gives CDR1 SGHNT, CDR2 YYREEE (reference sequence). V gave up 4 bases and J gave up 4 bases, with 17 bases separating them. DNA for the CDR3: TGTGCCAGCAGCCACACCGACCGGCGGGGCTATGGCTACACCTTC. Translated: CASSHTDRRGYGYTF.

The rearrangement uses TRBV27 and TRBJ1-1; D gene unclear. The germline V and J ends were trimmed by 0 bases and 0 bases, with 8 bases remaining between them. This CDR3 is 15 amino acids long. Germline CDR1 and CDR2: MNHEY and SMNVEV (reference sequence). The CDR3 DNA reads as TGTGCCAGCAGTTTATCGTTTCGTTTGAACACTGAAGCTTTCTTT. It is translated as CASSLSFRLNTEAFF.

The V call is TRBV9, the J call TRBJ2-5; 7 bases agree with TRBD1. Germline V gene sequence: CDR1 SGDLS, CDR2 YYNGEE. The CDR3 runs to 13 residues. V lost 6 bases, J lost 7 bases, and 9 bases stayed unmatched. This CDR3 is CASTDRDGGTQYF. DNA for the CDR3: TGTGCCAGCACCGACAGGGATGGGGGGACCCAGTACTTC.

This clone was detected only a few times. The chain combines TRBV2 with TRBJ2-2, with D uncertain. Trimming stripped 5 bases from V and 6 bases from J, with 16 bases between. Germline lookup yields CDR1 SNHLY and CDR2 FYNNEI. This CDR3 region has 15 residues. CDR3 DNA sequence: TGTGCCAGCAGTCATCAGGAAATTATGCCCGGGGAGCTGTTTTTT. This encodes CASSHQEIMPGELFF.

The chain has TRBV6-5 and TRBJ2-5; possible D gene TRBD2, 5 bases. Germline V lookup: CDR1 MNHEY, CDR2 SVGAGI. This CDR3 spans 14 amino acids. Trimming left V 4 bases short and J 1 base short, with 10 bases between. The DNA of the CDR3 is TGTGCCAGCAGTTGGTCCGGGGTCCAAGAGACCCAGTACTTC. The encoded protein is CASSWSGVQETQYF.

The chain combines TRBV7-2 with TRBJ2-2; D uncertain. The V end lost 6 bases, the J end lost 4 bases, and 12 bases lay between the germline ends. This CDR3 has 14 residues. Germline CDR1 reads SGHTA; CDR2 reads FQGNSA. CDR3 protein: CASSSGLGTGELFF. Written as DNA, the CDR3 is TGTGCCAGCAGTTCAGGATTGGGCACCGGGGAGCTGTTTTTT.

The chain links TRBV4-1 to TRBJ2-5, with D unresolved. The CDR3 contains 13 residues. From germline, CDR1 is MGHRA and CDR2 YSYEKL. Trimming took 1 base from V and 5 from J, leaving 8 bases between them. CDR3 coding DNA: TGCGCCAGCAGCCAAGTCCCCCGGGAGACCCAGTACTTC. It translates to CASSQVPRETQYF.